Following are 18 T cell receptor beta chains from one sample sequenced in a study of breast tumors, draining lymph nodes, adjacent tissues. TCRdb used MiXCR to reprocess the multiplex PCR reads, holding one entry per CDR3 protein. In the table there are 150,000 to 200,000 distinct CDR3 sequences, 31% of which are singletons. Samples came from axillary lymph nodes draining the breast cancer. The sequenced sample was axillary lymph node tissue. Receptor source: a female donor with breast cancer. Some clones in this sample may be carry-over from other donors' samples.

This clonotype showed up many times. The gene calls are TRBV19 and TRBJ2-3, with TRBD2 matching 7 bases. V shed 7 bases, J shed 3 bases, and the junction held 13 bases outside the gene matches. Germline V gene data show CDR1 as LNHDA and CDR2 as SQIVND (reference sequence). The CDR3 covers 16 residues. CDR3 in amino acids: CASKSPGLEITDTQYF. Written as DNA, the CDR3 is TGTGCCAGTAAATCACCCGGACTAGAAATTACAGATACGCAGTATTTT.

This clonotype was seen repeatedly, ten times or more. The chain joins TRBV6-1 to TRBJ1-4; no clear D. CDR3 length: 13 residues. CDR1 is MNHNS, CDR2 SASEGT, per germline. V was shortened by 0 bases and J by 14 bases, with 13 bases between the two germline ends. In DNA, the CDR3 is TGTGCCAGCAGTGAAGCGCTTCAAGGGAGGCTGTTTTTT. It encodes CASSEALQGRLFF.

This clonotype was observed many times. The CDR3 DNA reads as TGTGCCAGCAGCTCAGATAGCTCTGGAAACACCATATATTTT. Protein product: CASSSDSSGNTIYF. The rearrangement links TRBV7-9 to TRBJ1-3; D gene uncertain. Looked up from germline, CDR1 is SEHNR and CDR2 is FQNEAQ (reference sequence). The ends were cut back, 4 bases at V and 0 bases at J, with 7 bases in the middle. The CDR3 has 14 amino acids.

The chain uses TRBV5-1 and TRBJ1-1; D gene unclear. Trimming shortened V by 0 bases and J by 1 base, and 13 bases separated the two germline ends. The CDR3 has 16 residues. CDR1 SGHRS and CDR2 YFSETQ come from the germline V gene. As DNA, the CDR3 is TGCGCCAGCAGCTTGGTGGGAATGGGGAGGAACACTGAAGCTTTCTTT. This codes for CASSLVGMGRNTEAFF. Complete variable domain (other parts from reference TRBV5-1 and TRBJ1-1): KAGVTQTPRYLIKTRGQQVTLSCSPISGHRSVSWYQQTPGQGLQFLFEYFSETQRNKGNFPGRFSGRQFSNSRSEMNVSTLELGDSALYLCASSLVGMGRNTEAFFGQGTRLTVV.

Many counts were recorded for this clonotype. The chain uses TRBV2 and TRBJ2-5; 10 bases line up with TRBD1. The CDR3 length is 14 residues. Germline trimming cut 6 bases from V and 4 bases from J; bases unmatched to any gene: 5. The germline V gene encodes CDR1 SNHLY and CDR2 FYNNEI. CDR3 in amino acids: CASRGDRGAETQYF. The CDR3 DNA reads as TGTGCCAGCAGGGGGGACAGGGGAGCAGAGACCCAGTACTTC.

V and J are TRBV13 and TRBJ1-3; no clear D gene. The CDR3 is made up of 15 amino acids. The V end was cut by 6 bases, the J end by 0 bases, with 12 bases between. The germline V gene encodes CDR1 PRHDT and CDR2 FYEKMQ (reference sequence). The CDR3 is CASRDFGFSGNTIYF. Written as DNA, the CDR3 is TGTGCCAGCAGAGATTTTGGGTTCTCTGGAAACACCATATATTTT.

In this sample, this clonotype turned up many times. The V and J genes are TRBV5-8 and TRBJ2-1; D gene uncertain. Trimming removed 1 base at V and 6 bases at J, with 14 bases between. The CDR3 totals 15 residues. In germline, CDR1 is SGHTS, CDR2 YDEGEE. The CDR3 spells CASSLWAAVGNEQFF. In DNA, the CDR3 is TGTGCCAGCAGCTTGTGGGCAGCCGTAGGCAATGAGCAGTTCTTC.

A single count supports this clonotype. One end of the junction is discordant with germline, which a read error may explain. CDR3 DNA: TGTGCCAGCAGTCGGAGACCGGGACAGGGTATAAAGCATCCCTACGAGCAGTGCTTC. It translates to CASSRRPGQGIKHPYEQCF. This chain links TRBV6-2 or TRBV6-3 with TRBJ2-7; TRBD1 matches at 9 bases. The CDR3 loop spans 19 amino acids. CDR1 MNHEY and CDR2 SVGEGT come from the germline V gene.

In the case of this clonotype: A much larger clone lies one base from this, so it may be a read error. The chain carries TRBV6-1 and TRBJ2-5; D unresolved. The germline V gene has CDR1 MNHNS and CDR2 SASEGT. This CDR3 has 14 residues. V lost 7 bases and J lost 4, with 16 bases in between. The CDR3 DNA reads as TGTGCCAGCAACCTAAAGGCTTCGCCAGAGACCCAGTACTTC. Amino acid sequence: CASNLKASPETQYF.

In its sample, this clonotype was seen many times. The rearrangement uses TRBV11-3 and TRBJ2-4, with 12 positions matching TRBD1. The CDR3 is 15 residues long. CDR1 is SGHNT, CDR2 YENEEA, per germline. J was trimmed by 8 bases and V by 1 base; bases with no gene match: 3. CDR3 sequence: CASSLVRDRGHIQYF. DNA of the CDR3: TGTGCCAGCAGCTTAGTCCGGGACAGGGGGCACATTCAGTACTTC.

This clonotype was detected ten times or more. The chain combines TRBV7-6 with TRBJ2-7; TRBD2 matches 9 bases. The trim removed 6 bases at V and 5 bases at J, leaving 23 bases unmatched. This CDR3 contains 19 residues. Germline CDR1 is SGHVS and CDR2 is FNYEAQ. CDR3 coding DNA: TGTGCCAGCAGTCCAGGGGGGGGGCCAGCGGGGGGCCGATTCAACGAGCAGTACTTC. Its translation: CASSPGGGPAGGRFNEQYF.

This clonotype has ten or more counts. V is TRBV4-3 and J is TRBJ2-5; D may correspond to TRBD1 or TRBD2 (7 bases each). V was trimmed by 0 bases and J by 5 bases, leaving 19 bases between them. The CDR3 sequence is 17 residues long. Germline loops: CDR1 LGHNA, CDR2 YSLEER. The CDR3 bases are TGCGCCAGCAGCCAAGACCTAAAGGGGGCGGGGGAGGAGACCCAGTACTTC. It specifies CASSQDLKGAGEETQYF.

This sequence joins TRBV7-2 and TRBJ2-5, with a possible D match to TRBD2 (6 bases). The germline V gene has CDR1 SGHTA and CDR2 FQGNSA. The CDR3 sequence is 14 residues long. V was trimmed by 5 bases and J by 9 bases, leaving 19 bases between them. The CDR3 sequence is CASSKRRDGGAQYF. CDR3 sequence (DNA): TGTGCCAGCAGCAAACGAAGAGACGGGGGAGCCCAGTACTTC.

The J gene is TRBJ1-2, the V gene TRBV20-1; TRBD1 agrees at 11 bases. This CDR3 is 13 amino acids long. CDR1 DFQATT and CDR2 SNEGSKA come from the germline V gene (reference sequence). With V trimmed by 3 bases and J by 4 bases, 1 base remained unmatched. CDR3 bases: TGCAGTGCTAGTGGACAGGGGGCCTATGGCTACACCTTC. The encoded protein is CSASGQGAYGYTF.

This clonotype showed up many times. CDR3 DNA: TGTGCCTGGAGTGGACAGACGGACGAGCAGTACTTC. Translation gives CAWSGQTDEQYF. The chain is built from TRBV30 and TRBJ2-7, with D maybe TRBD1 (5 bases). Germline CDR1 GTSNPN, CDR2 SVGIG (reference sequence). V lost 1 base, J lost 5 bases, and 9 bases lay in between. The CDR3 consists of 12 residues.

V and J are TRBV19 and TRBJ2-5, with D tentatively TRBD1 (6 bases). The CDR3 runs 14 residues. V lost 4 bases and J 5 bases, leaving 14 bases between the germline ends. Germline assignment: CDR1 LNHDA and CDR2 SQIVND (reference sequence). CDR3 sequence: CASSTYRARETQYF. Here the CDR3 DNA reads TGTGCCAGTAGTACCTACAGGGCGAGGGAGACCCAGTACTTC.

This clonotype was picked up many times. The rearrangement links TRBV7-9 to TRBJ2-7, with TRBD2 identical over 10 bases. Germline V gene lookup returns CDR1 SEHNR and CDR2 FQNEAQ (reference sequence). The CDR3 loop spans 15 amino acids. The junction had 5 bases not matched to a gene; V was cut back by 4 bases and J by 2 bases. CDR3 sequence (DNA): TGTGCCAGCAGCTCCACTAGCGGGGAAACCTACGAGCAGTACTTC. Amino acids: CASSSTSGETYEQYF.

Ten or more counts support this clonotype. The V and J genes are TRBV12-3 or TRBV12-4 and TRBJ2-7; TRBD2 aligns across 8 bases. Losses at the gene ends were 7 bases for V and 2 bases for J; bases not matched to a gene: 7. CDR3 length: 14 amino acids. CDR3 coding DNA: TGTGCCAGCACCCCGGGAGGGGTAGCCTACGAGCAGTACTTC. Translating it yields CASTPGGVAYEQYF.